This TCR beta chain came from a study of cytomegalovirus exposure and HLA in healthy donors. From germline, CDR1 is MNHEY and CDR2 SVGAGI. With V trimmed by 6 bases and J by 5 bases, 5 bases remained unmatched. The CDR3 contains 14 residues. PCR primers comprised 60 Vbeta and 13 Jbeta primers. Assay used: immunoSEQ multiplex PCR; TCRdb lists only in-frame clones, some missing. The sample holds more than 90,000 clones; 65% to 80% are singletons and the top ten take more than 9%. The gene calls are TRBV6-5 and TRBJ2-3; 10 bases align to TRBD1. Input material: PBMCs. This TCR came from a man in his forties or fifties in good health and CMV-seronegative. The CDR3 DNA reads TGTGCCAGCAGGTGGACAGGGGGACAAGATACGCAGTATTTT. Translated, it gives CASRWTGGQDTQYF.